One TCR beta chain is described in this entry. No antigen is known for it. This sample was included in a study of beta chain features in type 1 diabetes. Study details: Age, gender and cell yields were similar between patients and healthy donors.

CD45RO/CCR7/CD25/CD127/CD95/CD27 separated CD4+ naive, central memory, regulatory and stem cell-like memory cells by sorting. The germline V gene encodes CDR1 LGHNA and CDR2 YNFKEQ. The CDR3 consists of 15 residues. With 2 bases removed from V and 5 bases from J, the gap between germline ends came to 12 bases. Sequencing targeted expressed TCRB transcripts, as all isolated RNA had been reverse transcribed. Some clones are missing from TCRdb's copy, which holds only in-frame ones; the method was immunoSEQ multiplex PCR. The table has just under 150,000 clones, about 10% seen once. Study-level results: All four CD4+ subsets from Type 1 diabetes patients carried moderately but significantly shorter TCRB CDR3s.

The chain couples TRBV4-2 to TRBJ2-2, with D perhaps matching TRBD1 (6 bases). The sequence was collected from a young man in good health. Input material: naive CD4+ T cells from blood. Written as DNA, the CDR3 is TGTGCCAGCAGCCAAATTGGGGGCCGAACCGGGGAGCTGTTTTTT. Amino acid sequence: CASSQIGGRTGELFF.